This TCR beta chain was captured in a study of Tregs in tolerant kidney transplant recipients. In the study overall: The nonmyeloablative bone marrow transplants came from related graft donors, with transient mixed chimerism.

Turning to this clone: The antigen remains unidentified.

Thawed PBMCs were FACS-sorted into unstimulated CD4+CD25+CD127- regulatory T cells, CD4+CD25- non-regulatory cells, CD4 and CD8 cells. This table comes from immunoSEQ multiplex PCR, and its TCRdb copy is limited to in-frame clones, with some not included. This table has tens of thousands of clones, about 98% appearing once. The CDR3 loop spans 15 amino acids. In germline, CDR1 is SGHDN, CDR2 FVKESK. The ends were cut back, 2 bases at V and 4 bases at J, with 12 bases in the middle. Study-level findings and limits: Validation in larger populations is needed because few patients were studied.

This clonotype was obtained from a human donor who received a combined kidney and bone marrow transplant. The specimen comprised Tregs from blood, sampled before the transplant. The V and J genes are TRBV14 and TRBJ1-3, with D possibly TRBD1 on 6 matching bases. CDR3 sequence reads: CASSQFRGSGNTIYF. DNA of the CDR3: TGTGCCAGCAGCCAATTTAGGGGGAGCGGAAACACCATATATTTT.